This T cell receptor beta chain was identified during a study of long-term antiretroviral therapy in people with HIV (dated 2022 in TCRdb). Some background on the complete study: Collection of the earliest samples took place about a decade ahead of the 2015 WHO recommendation for immediate ART, at a time when ART was typically delayed until CD4 counts fell. About 35% of the 30 participants with HIV were female. No cross-contamination during QIAcube processing turned up in test extractions that ran a monoclonal T-cell line alongside about 35 polyclonal samples. A total of over 150 cryopreserved PBMC samples came from 30 adults with confirmed HIV infection and were collected serially over a mean of roughly six years (range 1-12). This retrospective serial study examined whether starting ART and sustained HIV suppression were associated with changes in the composition and diversity of the TRB repertoire in peripheral blood.

Inclusion was restricted to participants for whom at least one PBMC sample before ART initiation and at least two post-ART samples were available. Every participant with HIV received treatment in the United States of America. Before DNA extraction, cryopreserved samples of about 0.9-11 million PBMC were thawed and then washed. At the time of the earliest PBMC sample, participants with HIV were aged between roughly 20 and 60 years. PBMC samples from each participant spanned 1-4 timepoints before ART initiation and 2-8 timepoints after ART initiation, with a median of 7 samples. For every participant, serial HIV viral load, CD4+ T-cell count, ART history and demographic data were obtained. Genomic DNA was extracted from unsorted PBMC with a Qiagen kit on a QIAcube, processed in batches of 12 samples. The immunoSEQ hsTCRB v3.0 assay was used at survey level resolution for TRB variable region sequencing. A depth of roughly 35,000-50,000 T-cell genomes per sample was targeted for TRB sequencing. Pooled TRB libraries were sequenced on an Illumina MiSeq with a v3 150-cycle kit. For the original study's pipeline: Repertoire analysis was run in R within a reproducible Nextflow workflow that covered QC, data transformation and analysis. LymphoSeq2, an R package for exploring AIRR-Seq data, was used to implement custom analyses. After excluding several samples that yielded fewer than 5000 total TRB sequences, 150 to 200 HIV repertoires remained for analysis. Among the 180 to 200 HIV repertoires that were kept, 59 were collected before ART initiation and roughly 130 were collected after ART initiation. Repertoires were downsampled to 5000 TRB nucleotide sequences, and summary statistics were averaged over 100 downsampling iterations. Only TRB sequences with CDR3 regions of at least seven amino acids were retained for analysis. Diversity was measured with a Shannon entropy-derived clonality score and the Gini coefficient. In the repertoire networks, any two of the top 5000 CDR3 amino acid sequences were connected whenever the two sequences differed by an edit distance of one. Antigen specificity groups and MHC restriction were predicted for TRB CDR3 amino acid sequences with GLIPH2. CDR3 amino acid sequences were matched against VDJdb and McPAS-TCR to flag known CMV, EBV, HIV or tissue antigen associations. Pre-ART, post-ART and control groups were compared with Wilcoxon signed-rank tests and Holm-Bonferroni correction. The source is immuneACCESS, and TCRdb retained only in-frame sequences with V and J called. Part of the clones is not carried over; for the studies checked, unresolved V genes explain less than half of this, and the remainder is unexplained. V, J and clone size were drawn from that table, and D and trimming were deduced from the DNA. For this sample there are 15,000 or so clones; 70% to 90% appear just once. The ten largest clonotypes hold roughly 11% of the sample.

Comments on this clone: Its specific antigen is unknown. Per-base quality was not reported, and no clone a single base away is much larger than it.

The germline V gene (reference sequence) specifies GTSNPN as CDR1 and SVGIG as CDR2. V drops 0 bases and J drops 6 bases, leaving 6 bases in between. Its CDR3 holds 12 amino acids, cysteine through phenylalanine. Only the CDR3 portion is preserved as DNA: 36 bases, with reading frame beginning at the first base. Results and caveats for the whole study, not just this receptor: The samples span the years 2004 to 2017, and the ART regimens used may be less effective than current regimens. Owing to limited PBMC availability, only the TCR beta chain was sequenced, without alpha chain pairing. CDR3 length ranges in HIV repertoires were narrower than in controls, and network structure suggested an antigen-experienced repertoire with only a slight naive shift after ART. Expanded TRB clones identified before ART initiation dominated the repertoire across all time points, though the dominance fluctuated and decreased in many PLHIV after ART. Inferences about post-ART repertoire changes are limited because no data were available on ART adherence, viral resistance or therapy changes. Because pre-ART samples had limited cell numbers, unsorted PBMC were profiled rather than sorted CD4+ and CD8+ T cells. ART initiation was associated with a significant increase in TRB diversity, but diversity stayed significantly below transplant donor controls even after long-term ART.

The sequences come from unsorted PBMCs, collected 6.2 years after starting antiretroviral therapy. This clonotype originated in a man aged 40-50 years with HIV. This sequence uses TRBV30 and TRBJ2-1, with the D gene call left open. Read as DNA, the sequence is TGTGCCTGGAGTGTTGGTATCAATGAGCAGTTCTTC. Translated, this is CAWSVGINEQFF.